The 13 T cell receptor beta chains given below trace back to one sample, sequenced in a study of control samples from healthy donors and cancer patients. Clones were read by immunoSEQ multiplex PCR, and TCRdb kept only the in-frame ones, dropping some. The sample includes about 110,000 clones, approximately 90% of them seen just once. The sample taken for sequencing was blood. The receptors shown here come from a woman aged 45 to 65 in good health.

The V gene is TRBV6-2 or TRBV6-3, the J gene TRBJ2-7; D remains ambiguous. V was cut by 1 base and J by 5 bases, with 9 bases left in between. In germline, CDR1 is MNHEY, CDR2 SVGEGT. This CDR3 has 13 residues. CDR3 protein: CASSYLKADEQYF. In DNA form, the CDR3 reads TGTGCCAGCAGTTACTTGAAGGCGGACGAGCAGTACTTC.

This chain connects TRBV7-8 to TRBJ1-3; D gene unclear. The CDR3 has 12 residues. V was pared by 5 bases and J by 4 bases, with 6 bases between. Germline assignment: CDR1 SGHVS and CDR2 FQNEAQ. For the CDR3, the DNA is TGTGCCAGCAGCCGTACCGGAAACACCATATATTTT. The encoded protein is CASSRTGNTIYF.

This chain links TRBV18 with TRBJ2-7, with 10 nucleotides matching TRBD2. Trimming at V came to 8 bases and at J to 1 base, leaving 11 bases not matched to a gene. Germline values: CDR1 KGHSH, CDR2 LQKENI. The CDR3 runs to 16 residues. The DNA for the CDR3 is TGTGCCAGCCGATTTAGGACTAGCGGCCCTTCCTACGAGCAGTACGTC. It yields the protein CASRFRTSGPSYEQYV.

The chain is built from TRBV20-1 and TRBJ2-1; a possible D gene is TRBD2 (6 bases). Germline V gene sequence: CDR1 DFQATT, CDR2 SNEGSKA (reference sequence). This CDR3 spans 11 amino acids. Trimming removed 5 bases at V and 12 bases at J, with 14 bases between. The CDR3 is CSARSGTRQFF. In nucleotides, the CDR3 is TGCAGTGCTCGATCAGGGACTCGGCAGTTCTTC.

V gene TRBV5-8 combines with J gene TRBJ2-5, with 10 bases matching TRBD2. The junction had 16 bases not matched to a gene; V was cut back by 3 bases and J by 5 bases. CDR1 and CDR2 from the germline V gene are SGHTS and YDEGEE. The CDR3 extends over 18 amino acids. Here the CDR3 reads CASSSSPASGSVGETQYF. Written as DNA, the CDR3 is TGTGCCAGCAGCTCCTCCCCGGCTAGCGGGAGTGTGGGGGAGACCCAGTACTTC.

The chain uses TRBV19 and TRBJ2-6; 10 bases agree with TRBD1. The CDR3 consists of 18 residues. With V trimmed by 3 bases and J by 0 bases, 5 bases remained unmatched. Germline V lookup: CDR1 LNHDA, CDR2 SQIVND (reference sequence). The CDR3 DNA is TGTGCCAGTAGTATTGGGACAGGGGCTTTCTCTGGGGCCAACGTCCTGACTTTC. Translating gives CASSIGTGAFSGANVLTF.

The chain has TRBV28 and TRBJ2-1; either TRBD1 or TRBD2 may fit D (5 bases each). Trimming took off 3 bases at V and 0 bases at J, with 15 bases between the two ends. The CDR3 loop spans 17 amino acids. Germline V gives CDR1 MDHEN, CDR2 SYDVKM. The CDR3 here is CASSLAPGRSSYNEQFF. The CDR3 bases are TGTGCCAGCAGTTTGGCCCCGGGACGGAGCTCCTACAATGAGCAGTTCTTC.

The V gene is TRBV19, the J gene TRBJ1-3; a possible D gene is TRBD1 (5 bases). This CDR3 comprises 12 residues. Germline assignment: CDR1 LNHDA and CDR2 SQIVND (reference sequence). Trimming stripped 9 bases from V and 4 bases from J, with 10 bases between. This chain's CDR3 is CASRDFGNTIYF. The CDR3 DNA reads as TGTGCCAGCCGGGACTTCGGAAACACCATATATTTT. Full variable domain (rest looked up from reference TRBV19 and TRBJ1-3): DGGITQSPKYLFRKEGQNVTLSCEQNLNHDAMYWYRQDPGQGLRLIYYSQIVNDFQKGDIAEGYSVSREKKESFPLTVTSAQKNPTAFYLCASRDFGNTIYFGEGSWLTVV.

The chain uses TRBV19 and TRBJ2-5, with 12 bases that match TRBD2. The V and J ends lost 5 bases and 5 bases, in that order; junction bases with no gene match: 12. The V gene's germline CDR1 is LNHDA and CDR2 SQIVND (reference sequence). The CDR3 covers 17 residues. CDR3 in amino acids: CASSLGLAGPSRETQYF. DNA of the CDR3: TGTGCCAGTAGTCTAGGACTAGCGGGGCCTTCGCGGGAGACCCAGTACTTC.

The CDR3 nucleotides are TGTGCCAGCGCTCTAGCGGGGGGGCCTCGGAATGAGCAGTTCTTC. Translated, it gives CASALAGGPRNEQFF. This chain uses TRBV27 with TRBJ2-1; the match to TRBD2 covers 12 bases. The J segment lost 7 bases and the V segment lost 8 bases, leaving 9 bases of the junction unmatched. Germline V CDR1 and CDR2: MNHEY, SMNVEV (reference sequence). The CDR3 consists of 15 residues.

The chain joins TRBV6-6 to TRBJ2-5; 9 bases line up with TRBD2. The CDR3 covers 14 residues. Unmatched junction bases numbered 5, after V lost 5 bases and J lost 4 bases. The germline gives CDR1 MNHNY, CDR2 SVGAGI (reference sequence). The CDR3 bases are TGTGCCAGCAGTGTGGGACTAGCCGGAGAGACCCAGTACTTC. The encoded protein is CASSVGLAGETQYF.

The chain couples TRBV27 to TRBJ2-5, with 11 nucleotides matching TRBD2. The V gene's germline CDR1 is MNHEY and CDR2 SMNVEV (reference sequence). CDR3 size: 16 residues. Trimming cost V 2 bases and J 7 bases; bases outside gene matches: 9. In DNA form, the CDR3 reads TGTGCCAGCAGTTTAGGGGGGACTAGCGGCCCCAGGACCCAGTACTTC. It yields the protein CASSLGGTSGPRTQYF.

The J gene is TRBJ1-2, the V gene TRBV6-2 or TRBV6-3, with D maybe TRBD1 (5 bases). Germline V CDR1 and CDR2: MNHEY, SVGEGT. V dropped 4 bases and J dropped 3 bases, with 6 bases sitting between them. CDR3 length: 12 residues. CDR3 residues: CASSLGDYGYTF. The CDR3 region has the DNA TGTGCCAGCAGTTTGGGGGACTATGGCTACACCTTC.